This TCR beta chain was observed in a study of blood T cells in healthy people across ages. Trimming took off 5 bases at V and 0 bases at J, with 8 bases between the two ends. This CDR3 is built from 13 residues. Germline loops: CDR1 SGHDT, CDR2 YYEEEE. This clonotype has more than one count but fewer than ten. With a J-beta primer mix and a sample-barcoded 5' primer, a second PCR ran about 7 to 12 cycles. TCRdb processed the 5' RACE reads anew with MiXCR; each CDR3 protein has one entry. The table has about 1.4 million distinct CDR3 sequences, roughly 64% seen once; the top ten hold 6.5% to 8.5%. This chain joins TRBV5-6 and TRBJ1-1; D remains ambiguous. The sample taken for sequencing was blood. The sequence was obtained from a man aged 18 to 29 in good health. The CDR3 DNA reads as TGTGCCAGCAGTTTCCAGGTGAACACTGAAGCTTTCTTT. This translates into CASSFQVNTEAFF.